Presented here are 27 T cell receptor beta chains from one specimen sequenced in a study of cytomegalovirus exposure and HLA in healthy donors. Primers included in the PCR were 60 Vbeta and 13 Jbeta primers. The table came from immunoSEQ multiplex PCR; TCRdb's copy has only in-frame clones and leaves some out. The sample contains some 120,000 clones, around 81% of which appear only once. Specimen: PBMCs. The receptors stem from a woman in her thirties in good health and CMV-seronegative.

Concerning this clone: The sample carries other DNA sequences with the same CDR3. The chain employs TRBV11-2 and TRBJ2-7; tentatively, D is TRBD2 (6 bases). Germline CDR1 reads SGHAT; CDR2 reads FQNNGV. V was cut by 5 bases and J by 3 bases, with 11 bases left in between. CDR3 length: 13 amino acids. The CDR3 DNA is TGTGCCAGCAGCCCGGGACTGAGCTACGAGCAGTACTTC. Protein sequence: CASSPGLSYEQYF.

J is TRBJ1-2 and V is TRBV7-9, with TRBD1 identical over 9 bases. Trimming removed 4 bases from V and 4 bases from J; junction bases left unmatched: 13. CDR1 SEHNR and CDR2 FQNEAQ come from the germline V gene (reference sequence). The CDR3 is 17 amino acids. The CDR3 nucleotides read TGTGCCAGCAGCTCGTCAGGGACAGGGAGTTTCCGCTATGGCTACACCTTC. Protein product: CASSSSGTGSFRYGYTF.

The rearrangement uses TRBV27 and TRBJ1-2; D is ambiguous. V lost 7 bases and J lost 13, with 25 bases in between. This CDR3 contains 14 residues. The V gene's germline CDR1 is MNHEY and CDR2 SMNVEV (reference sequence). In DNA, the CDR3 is TGTGCCAGCACTCCCGTTAAACCCGTACGGTTCTGCACCTTC. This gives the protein CASTPVKPVRFCTF.

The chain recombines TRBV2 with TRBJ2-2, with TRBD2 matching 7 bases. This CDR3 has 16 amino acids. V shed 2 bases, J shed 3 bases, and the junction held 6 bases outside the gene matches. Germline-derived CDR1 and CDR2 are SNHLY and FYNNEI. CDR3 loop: CASSEINGRHTGELFF. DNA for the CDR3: TGTGCCAGCAGTGAAATTAACGGGAGGCACACCGGGGAGCTGTTTTTT.

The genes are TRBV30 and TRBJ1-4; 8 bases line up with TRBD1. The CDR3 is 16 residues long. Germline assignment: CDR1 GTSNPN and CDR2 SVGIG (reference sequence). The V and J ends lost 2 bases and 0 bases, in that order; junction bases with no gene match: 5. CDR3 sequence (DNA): TGTGCCTGGAGTAGGGACAGGACTGCAACTAATGAAAAACTGTTTTTT. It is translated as CAWSRDRTATNEKLFF.

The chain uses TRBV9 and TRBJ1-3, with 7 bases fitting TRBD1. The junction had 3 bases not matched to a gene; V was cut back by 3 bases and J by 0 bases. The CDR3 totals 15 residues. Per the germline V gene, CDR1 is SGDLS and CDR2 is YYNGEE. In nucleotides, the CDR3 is TGTGCCAGCAGCGCCTGGGACAGCTCTGGAAACACCATATATTTT. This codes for CASSAWDSSGNTIYF.

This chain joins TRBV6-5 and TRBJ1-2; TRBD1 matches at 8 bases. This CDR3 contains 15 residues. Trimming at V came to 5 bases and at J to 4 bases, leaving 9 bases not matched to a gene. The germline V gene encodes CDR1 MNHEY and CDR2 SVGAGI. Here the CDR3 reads CASSAQGGDRYGYTF. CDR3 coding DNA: TGTGCCAGCAGTGCACAGGGGGGGGATCGCTATGGCTACACCTTC.

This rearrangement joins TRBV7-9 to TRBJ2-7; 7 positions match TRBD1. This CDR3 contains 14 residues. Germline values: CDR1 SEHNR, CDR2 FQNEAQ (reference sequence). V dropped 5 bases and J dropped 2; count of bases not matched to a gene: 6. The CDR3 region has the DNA TGTGCCAGCAGCGGGACCGGGACAGCCTACGAGCAGTACTTC. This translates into CASSGTGTAYEQYF.

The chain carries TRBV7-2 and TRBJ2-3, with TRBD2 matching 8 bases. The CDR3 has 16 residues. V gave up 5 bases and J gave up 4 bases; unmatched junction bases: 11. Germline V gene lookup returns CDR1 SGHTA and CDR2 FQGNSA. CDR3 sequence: CASSAGAGVVADTQYF. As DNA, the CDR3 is TGTGCCAGCAGCGCCGGAGCGGGAGTGGTCGCAGATACGCAGTATTTT. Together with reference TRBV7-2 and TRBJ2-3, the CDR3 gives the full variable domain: GAGVSQSPSNKVTEKGKDVELRCDPISGHTALYWYRQSLGQGLEFLIYFQGNSAPDKSGLPSDRFSAERTGGSVSTLTIQRTQQEDSAVYLCASSAGAGVVADTQYFGPGTRLTVL.

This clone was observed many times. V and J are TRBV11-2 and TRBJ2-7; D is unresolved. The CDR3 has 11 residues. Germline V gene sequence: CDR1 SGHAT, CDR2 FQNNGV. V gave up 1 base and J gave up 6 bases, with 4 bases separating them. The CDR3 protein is CASSLVGEQYF. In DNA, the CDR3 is TGTGCCAGCAGCTTAGTCGGCGAGCAGTACTTC.

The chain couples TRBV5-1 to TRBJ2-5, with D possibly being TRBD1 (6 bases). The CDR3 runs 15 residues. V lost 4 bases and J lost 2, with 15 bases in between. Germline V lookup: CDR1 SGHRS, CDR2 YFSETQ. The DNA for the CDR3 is TGCGCCAGCAGCCCCCGGGACACCCGACAAGAGACCCAGTACTTC. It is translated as CASSPRDTRQETQYF.

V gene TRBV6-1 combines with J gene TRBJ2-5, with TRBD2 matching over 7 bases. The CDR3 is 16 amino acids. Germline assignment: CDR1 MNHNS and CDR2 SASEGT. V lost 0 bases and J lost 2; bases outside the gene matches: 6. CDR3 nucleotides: TGTGCCAGCAGTGAAGCGTTTGGACTAGGGCAAGAGACCCAGTACTTC. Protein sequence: CASSEAFGLGQETQYF.

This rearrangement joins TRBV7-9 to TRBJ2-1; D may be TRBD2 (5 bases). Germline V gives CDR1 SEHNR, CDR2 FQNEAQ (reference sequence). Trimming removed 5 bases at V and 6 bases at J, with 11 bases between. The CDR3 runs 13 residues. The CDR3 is CASSLSEGNEQFF. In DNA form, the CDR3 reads TGTGCCAGCAGCCTATCCGAGGGCAATGAGCAGTTCTTC.

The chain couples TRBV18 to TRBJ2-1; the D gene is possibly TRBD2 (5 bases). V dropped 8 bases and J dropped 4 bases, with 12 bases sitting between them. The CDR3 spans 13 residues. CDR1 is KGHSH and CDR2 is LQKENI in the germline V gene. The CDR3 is CASLAGGYNEQFF. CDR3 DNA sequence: TGTGCCAGCCTGGCTGGAGGTTACAATGAGCAGTTCTTC.

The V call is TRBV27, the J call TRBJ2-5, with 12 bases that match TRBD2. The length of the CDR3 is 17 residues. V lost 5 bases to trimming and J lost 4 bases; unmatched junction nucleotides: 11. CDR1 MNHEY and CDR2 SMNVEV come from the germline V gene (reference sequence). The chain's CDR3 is CASSPTSGRHRGETQYF. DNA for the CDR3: TGTGCCAGCAGTCCTACTAGCGGGAGGCACCGGGGAGAGACCCAGTACTTC.

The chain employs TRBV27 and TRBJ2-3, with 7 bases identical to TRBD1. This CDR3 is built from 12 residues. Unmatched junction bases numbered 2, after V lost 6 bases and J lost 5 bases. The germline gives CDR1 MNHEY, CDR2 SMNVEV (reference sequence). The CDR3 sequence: CASRTGEDTQYF. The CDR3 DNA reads TGTGCCAGCAGAACAGGGGAAGATACGCAGTATTTT.

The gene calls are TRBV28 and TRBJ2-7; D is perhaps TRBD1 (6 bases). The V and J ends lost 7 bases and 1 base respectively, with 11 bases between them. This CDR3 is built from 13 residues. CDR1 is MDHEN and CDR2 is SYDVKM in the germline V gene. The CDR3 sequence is CASTRTASYEQYF. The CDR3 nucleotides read TGTGCCAGCACCCGGACAGCGTCCTACGAGCAGTACTTC.

The CDR3 DNA follows: TGTGCCAGCAGCTTAAGTGGGACAGTCCATGAGCAGTTCTTC. It yields the protein CASSLSGTVHEQFF. The chain joins TRBV11-3 to TRBJ2-1; 7 bases are shared with TRBD1. V gave up 2 bases and J gave up 8 bases; unmatched junction bases: 6. CDR1 is SGHNT, CDR2 YENEEA, per germline. CDR3 length equals 14 residues.

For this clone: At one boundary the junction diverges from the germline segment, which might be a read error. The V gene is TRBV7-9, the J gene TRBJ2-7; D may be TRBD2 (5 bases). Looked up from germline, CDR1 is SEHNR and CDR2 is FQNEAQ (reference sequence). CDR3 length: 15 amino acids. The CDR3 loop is CSSSLEPGDSYEQYF. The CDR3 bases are TGTTCCAGCAGCTTAGAACCCGGGGACTCCTACGAGCAGTACTTC.

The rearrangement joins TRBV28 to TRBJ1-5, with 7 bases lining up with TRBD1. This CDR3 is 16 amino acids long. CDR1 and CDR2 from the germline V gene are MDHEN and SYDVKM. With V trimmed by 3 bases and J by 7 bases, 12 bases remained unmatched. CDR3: CASSLGKSGGLQPQHF. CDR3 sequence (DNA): TGTGCCAGCAGTTTGGGGAAATCAGGGGGACTCCAGCCCCAGCATTTT.

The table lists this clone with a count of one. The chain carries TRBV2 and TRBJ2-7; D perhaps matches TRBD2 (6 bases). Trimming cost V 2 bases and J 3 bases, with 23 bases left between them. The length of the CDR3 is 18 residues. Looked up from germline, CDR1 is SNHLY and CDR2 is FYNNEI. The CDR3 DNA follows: TGTGCCAGCAGTGAAAGGGACCGGGGCTGGGACTCTATCTACGAGCAGTACTTC. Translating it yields CASSERDRGWDSIYEQYF.

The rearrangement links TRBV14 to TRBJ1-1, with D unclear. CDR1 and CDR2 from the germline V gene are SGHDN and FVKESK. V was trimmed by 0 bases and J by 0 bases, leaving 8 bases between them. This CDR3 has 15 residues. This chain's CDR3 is CASSQDPSVNTEAFF. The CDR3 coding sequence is TGTGCCAGCAGCCAAGATCCCAGCGTGAACACTGAAGCTTTCTTT.

CDR3 sequence: CAWSRGRGVQPQHF. DNA for the CDR3: TGTGCCTGGAGTAGGGGCAGGGGAGTTCAGCCCCAGCATTTT. V and J are TRBV30 and TRBJ1-5, with a possible D match to TRBD1 (6 bases). This CDR3 has 14 residues. Germline V gene sequence: CDR1 GTSNPN, CDR2 SVGIG (reference sequence). The V end was cut by 2 bases, the J end by 6 bases, with 14 bases between.

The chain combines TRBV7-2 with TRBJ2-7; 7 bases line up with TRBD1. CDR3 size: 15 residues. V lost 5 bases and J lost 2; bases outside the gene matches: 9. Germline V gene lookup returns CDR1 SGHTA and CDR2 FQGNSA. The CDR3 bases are TGTGCCAGCAGCACATCGGGACAGAGCCCCTACGAGCAGTACTTC. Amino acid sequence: CASSTSGQSPYEQYF.

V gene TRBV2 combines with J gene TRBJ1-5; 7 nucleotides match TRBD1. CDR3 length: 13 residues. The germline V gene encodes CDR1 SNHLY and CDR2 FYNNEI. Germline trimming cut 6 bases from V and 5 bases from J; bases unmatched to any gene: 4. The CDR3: CASRRQGDQPQHF. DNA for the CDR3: TGTGCCAGCAGACGACAGGGAGATCAGCCCCAGCATTTT.

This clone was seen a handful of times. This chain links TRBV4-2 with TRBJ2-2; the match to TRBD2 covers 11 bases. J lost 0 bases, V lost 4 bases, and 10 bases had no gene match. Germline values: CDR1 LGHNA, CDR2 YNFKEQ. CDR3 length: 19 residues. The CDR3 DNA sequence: TGTGCCAGCAGCCCATTTGGAGGACTAGCGGGTTCGAACACCGGGGAGCTGTTTTTT. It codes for CASSPFGGLAGSNTGELFF.

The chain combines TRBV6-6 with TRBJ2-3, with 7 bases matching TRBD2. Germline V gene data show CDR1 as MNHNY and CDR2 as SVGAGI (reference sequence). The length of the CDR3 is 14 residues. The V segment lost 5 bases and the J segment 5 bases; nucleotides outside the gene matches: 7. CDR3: CASSPRTSKDTQYF. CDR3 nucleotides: TGTGCCAGCAGTCCAAGGACTAGTAAAGATACGCAGTATTTT.